This T cell receptor (beta chain) was sequenced for a study of T cells in Graves' hyperthyroidism and ophthalmopathy. General study findings and limits: Ophthalmopathy prediction by the model preceded onset by a median approximately 5.9 months. The authors' 13 V-J model separated ophthalmopathy from stable hyperthyroidism.

PBMCs were obtained from 10 ml fresh peripheral blood. V lost 2 bases to trimming and J lost 7 bases; unmatched junction nucleotides: 7. Per the germline V gene, CDR1 is KGHDR and CDR2 is SFDVKD. The CDR3 has 15 residues. Amplified TCR beta CDR3 regions came from RNA transcripts. Using the HTBI primer set, a first-round RT-PCR was run on the TCR CDR3. TCRdb reprocessed the multiplex PCR reads via MiXCR and lists one record per CDR3 protein. The table includes around 35,000 distinct CDR3 sequences, 40% to 65% detected once. Of note for this clonotype: Its matching antigen is unknown.

V usage is TRBV24-1 and J usage is TRBJ1-2; 9 bases agree with TRBD1. Sequenced input: blood. The receptor's source is a woman between 35 and 50 years old with Graves' ophthalmopathy. The CDR3 DNA reads TGTGCCACCAGTGATTCCGGGACAGGGAAGTTTGGCTACACCTTC. This gives the protein CATSDSGTGKFGYTF.